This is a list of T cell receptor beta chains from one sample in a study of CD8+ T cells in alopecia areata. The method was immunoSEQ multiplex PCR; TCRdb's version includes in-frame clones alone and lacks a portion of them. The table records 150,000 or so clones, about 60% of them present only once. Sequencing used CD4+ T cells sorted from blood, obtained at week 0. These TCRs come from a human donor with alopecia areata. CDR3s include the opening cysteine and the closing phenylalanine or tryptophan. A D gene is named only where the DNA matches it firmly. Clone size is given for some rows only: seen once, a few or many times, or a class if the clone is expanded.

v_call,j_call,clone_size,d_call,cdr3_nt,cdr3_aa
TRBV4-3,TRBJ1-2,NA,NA,TGCGCCAGCAGCCAATCAGGGGCTAACTATGGCTACACCTTC,CASSQSGANYGYTF
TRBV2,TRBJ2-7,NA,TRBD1,TGTGCCACCCGGACAGGGGCCGACCGATACGAGCAGTACTTC,CATRTGADRYEQYF
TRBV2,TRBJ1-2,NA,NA,TGTGCCAGCCGGGGAGGGCTAAACTATGGCTACACCTTC,CASRGGLNYGYTF
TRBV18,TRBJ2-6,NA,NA,TGTGCCAGCTCACCATGGGCTGGGGCCAACGTCCTGACTTTC,CASSPWAGANVLTF
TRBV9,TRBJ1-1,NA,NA,TGTGCCAGCAGCCCGACGGACAGACGATACACTGAAGCTTTCTTT,CASSPTDRRYTEAFF
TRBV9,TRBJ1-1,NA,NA,TGTGCCAGCAGCGTGAGGGAGGGGAACACTGAAGCTTTCTTT,CASSVREGNTEAFF
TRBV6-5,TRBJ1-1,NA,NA,TGTGCCAGCAGTACCCCCACGGGCTGGGACACTGAAGCTTTCTTT,CASSTPTGWDTEAFF
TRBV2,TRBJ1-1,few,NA,TGTGCCAGCTTCTCCGGGGCTACAGGGCGCACTGAAGCTTTCTTT,CASFSGATGRTEAFF
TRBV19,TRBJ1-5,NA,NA,TGTGCCAGTACTCTAAATCACCCCAATCAGCCCCAGCATTTT,CASTLNHPNQPQHF
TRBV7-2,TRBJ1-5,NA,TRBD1,TGTGCCAGCAGCTTTTCCGGGACAGGGATGAATCAGCCCCAGCATTTT,CASSFSGTGMNQPQHF
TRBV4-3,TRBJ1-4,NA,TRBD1,TGCGCCAGCAGCATCCAACAGGGGGCCCGAGAAAAACTGTTTTTT,CASSIQQGAREKLFF
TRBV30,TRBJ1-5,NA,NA,TGTGCCTGGAGTGACAGGGTGAGCGGGCCCCAGCATTTT,CAWSDRVSGPQHF
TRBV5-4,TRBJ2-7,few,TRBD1,TGTGCCAGCAGCCAGGGACAGGGGGTAGGTCCGGACGAGCAGTACTTC,CASSQGQGVGPDEQYF
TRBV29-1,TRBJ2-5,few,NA,TGCAGCGTTGAGGTCACCCAAGAGACCCAGTACTTC,CSVEVTQETQYF
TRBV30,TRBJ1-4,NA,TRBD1,TGTGCCTGGAGTCAAACGACAGGGACTACGGAAAAACTGTTTTTT,CAWSQTTGTTEKLFF
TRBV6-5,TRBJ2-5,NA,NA,TGTGCCAGCAGTTACAGCGGACATCCAAATATTGAGACCCAGTACTTC,CASSYSGHPNIETQYF
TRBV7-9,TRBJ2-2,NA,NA,TGTGCCAGCAGCTCTCAACTGGTGAACACCGGGGAGCTGTTTTTT,CASSSQLVNTGELFF
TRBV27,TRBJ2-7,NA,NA,TGTGCCAGCAGTTTGCGGGGAGCCGAGCAGTACTTC,CASSLRGAEQYF
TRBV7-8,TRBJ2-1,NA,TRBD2,TGTGCCAGCAGCTTATCGGGAGCCGGGGGGAATGAGCAGTTCTTC,CASSLSGAGGNEQFF
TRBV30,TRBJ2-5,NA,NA,TGTGCCTGGAGCGCCCAGATCGTCCAAGAGACCCAGTACTTC,CAWSAQIVQETQYF
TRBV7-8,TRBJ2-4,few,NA,TGTGCCAGCAGCCCCGGGAGACTACCCAAAAACATTCAGTACTTC,CASSPGRLPKNIQYF
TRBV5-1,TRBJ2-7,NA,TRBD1,TGCGCCAGCCGGTTCCACTCAGGGGGCTACGAGCAGTACTTC,CASRFHSGGYEQYF
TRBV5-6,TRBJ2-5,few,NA,TGTGCCAGCAGCCTGACTAGTGGCGAGACCCAGTACTTC,CASSLTSGETQYF
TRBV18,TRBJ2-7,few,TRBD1,TGTGCCAGCTCACCAAGTCAGGGGGCATACGAGCAGTACTTC,CASSPSQGAYEQYF
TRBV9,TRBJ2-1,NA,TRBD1,TGTGCCAGCAGCTCGGGACAGGGGGGTTACAATGAGCAGTTCTTC,CASSSGQGGYNEQFF
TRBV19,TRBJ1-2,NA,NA,TGTGCCAGTAGTAGCAGGGTCGTCGGCTACACCTTC,CASSSRVVGYTF
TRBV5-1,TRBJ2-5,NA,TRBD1,TGCGCCAGCGCGCCGGGACAGCAACAAGAGACCCAGTACTTC,CASAPGQQQETQYF
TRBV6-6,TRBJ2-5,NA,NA,TGTGCCAGCAGGGGCGCGGGAACTGGAGAGACCCAGTACTTC,CASRGAGTGETQYF
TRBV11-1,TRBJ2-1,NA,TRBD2,TGTGCCAGCAGCCTTAGCGGGGACAATGAGCAGTTCTTC,CASSLSGDNEQFF
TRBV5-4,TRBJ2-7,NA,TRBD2,TGTGCCAGCAGCTTCACTAGCGGGGGAGGGGAGCAGTACTTC,CASSFTSGGGEQYF
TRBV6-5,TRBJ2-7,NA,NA,TGTGCCAGCAGTTACTCATCCGGACCTAGGGTTGAGGAGCAGTACTTC,CASSYSSGPRVEEQYF
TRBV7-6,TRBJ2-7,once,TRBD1,TGTGCCAGCAGCCATGGACAGGGGGCTAACGAGCAGTACTTC,CASSHGQGANEQYF
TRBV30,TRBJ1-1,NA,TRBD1,TGTGCCTGGAGCCTAAACAGGGGTGAAGCTTTCTTT,CAWSLNRGEAFF
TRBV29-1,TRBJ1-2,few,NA,TGCAGCGTTGAAGATCTCGGGCGTGCCACTAACTATGGCTACACCTTC,CSVEDLGRATNYGYTF
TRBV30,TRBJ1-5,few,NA,TGTGCCTGGGACCTCGGGATTTCCAATCAGCCCCAGCATTTT,CAWDLGISNQPQHF
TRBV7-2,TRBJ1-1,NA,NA,TGTGCCAGCAGGAATCCGGGGAACACTGAAGCTTTCTTT,CASRNPGNTEAFF
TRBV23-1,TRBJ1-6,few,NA,TGCGCCAGCAGTCAATACACACAGGATTTGCTTAATTCACCCCTCCACTTT,CASSQYTQDLLNSPLHF
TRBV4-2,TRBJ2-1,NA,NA,TGTGCCAGCAGCCAAGATATGGCTAGCGTGCGCAATGAGCAGTTCTTC,CASSQDMASVRNEQFF
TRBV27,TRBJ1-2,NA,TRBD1,TGTGCCAGCAGTTTAGCAGGGGGCACAAGTTATGGCTACACCTTC,CASSLAGGTSYGYTF
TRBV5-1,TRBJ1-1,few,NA,TGCGCCAGCAGCTTTGGGGCAGCGACGGAGACTGAAGCTTTCTTT,CASSFGAATETEAFF
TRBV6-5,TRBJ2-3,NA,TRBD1,TGTGCCAGCAGTTATCTCAGGGGGCGGGCAGATACGCAGTATTTT,CASSYLRGRADTQYF
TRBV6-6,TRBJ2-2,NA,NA,TGTGCCTGCGCGGCAGGGGGGCGTCAACTTGGGGAGCTGTTTTTT,CACAAGGRQLGELFF
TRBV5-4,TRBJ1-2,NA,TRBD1,TGTGCCAGCAGCTCACGCATGGGACAGGGCGGATATGGCTACACCTTC,CASSSRMGQGGYGYTF
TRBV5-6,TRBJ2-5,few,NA,TGTGCCAGCAGCTTGTGGGGGGAAGGTGATGAGACCCAGTACTTC,CASSLWGEGDETQYF
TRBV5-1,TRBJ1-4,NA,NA,TGCGCCAGCAGCGGCTACCGGGACAAAGGTGAAAAACTGTTTTTT,CASSGYRDKGEKLFF
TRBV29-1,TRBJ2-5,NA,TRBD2,TGCAGCGCCTCCGGGGGGGGCACCCAAGAGACCCAGTACTTC,CSASGGGTQETQYF
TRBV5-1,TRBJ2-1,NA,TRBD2,TGCGCCAGCAGCTCTCGACTAGCACCCTACAATGAGCAGTTCTTC,CASSSRLAPYNEQFF
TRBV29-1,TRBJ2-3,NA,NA,TGCAGCGTTGAAGGAAGCAAGGGTTACACAGATACGCAGTATTTT,CSVEGSKGYTDTQYF
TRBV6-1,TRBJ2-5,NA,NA,TGTGCCAGCATGGGACGGCCCTGGGAGACCCAGTACTTC,CASMGRPWETQYF
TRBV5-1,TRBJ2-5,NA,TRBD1,TGCGCCAGCAGCTTGTCAGGGGGCGAAGAGACCCAGTACTTC,CASSLSGGEETQYF
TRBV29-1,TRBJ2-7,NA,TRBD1,TGCAGCGGAGGGACAGGGGGGTCCTACGAGCAGTACTTC,CSGGTGGSYEQYF
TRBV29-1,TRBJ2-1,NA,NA,TGCAGCGTTGTCTTTGCGGACAGCTCCTACAATGAGCAGTTCTTC,CSVVFADSSYNEQFF